The source of this T cell receptor (beta chain) is a study of cytomegalovirus exposure and HLA in healthy donors. About the study: A subsequent analysis reported that the 110 or so validation repertoires were produced on the same platform that had also been used for the approximately 700 first-cohort repertoires. Study-wide results and limits: Testing in vitro showed a few CMV-associated chains specific for CMV antigens. According to a subsequent analysis, TCR clusters identified in the first cohort showed a tendency to co-occur across the roughly 110 validation repertoires.

The donors formed part of the roughly 120-subject validation cohort, distinct from the roughly 600-subject first cohort. TCRdb keeps only in-frame clones here, not all; method: immunoSEQ multiplex PCR. The sample lists fewer than 200,000 clones; roughly 96% were seen once. Points on this clone: Its specificity is not known.

This CDR3 has 18 residues. The V gene's germline CDR1 is SNHLY and CDR2 FYNNEI. Trimming at V came to 8 bases and at J to 1 base, leaving 11 bases not matched to a gene. The sample was PBMCs. The chain joins TRBV2 to TRBJ2-1, with 13 bases identical to TRBD2. The sequence was obtained from a woman aged 18-30 years in good health and CMV-seronegative. CDR3 region: CASLLGTSGVRSYNEQFF. The CDR3 bases are TGTGCCAGCTTACTAGGGACTAGCGGGGTAAGATCCTACAATGAGCAGTTCTTC.